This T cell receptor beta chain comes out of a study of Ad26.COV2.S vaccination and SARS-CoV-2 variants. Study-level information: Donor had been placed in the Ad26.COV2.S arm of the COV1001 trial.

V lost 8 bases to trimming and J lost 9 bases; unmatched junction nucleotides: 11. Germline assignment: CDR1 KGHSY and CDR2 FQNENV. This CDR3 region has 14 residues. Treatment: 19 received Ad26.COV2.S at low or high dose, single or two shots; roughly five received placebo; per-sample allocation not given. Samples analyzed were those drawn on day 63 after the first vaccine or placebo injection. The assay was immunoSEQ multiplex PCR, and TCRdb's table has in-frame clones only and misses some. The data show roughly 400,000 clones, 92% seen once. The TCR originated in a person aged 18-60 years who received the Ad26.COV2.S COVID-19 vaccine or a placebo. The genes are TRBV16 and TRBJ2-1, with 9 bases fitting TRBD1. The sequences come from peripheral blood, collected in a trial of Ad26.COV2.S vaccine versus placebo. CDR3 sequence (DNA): TGTGCCAGCGCGCGCCAAACAGGGGGCCGTGAGCAGTTCTTC. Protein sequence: CASARQTGGREQFF.